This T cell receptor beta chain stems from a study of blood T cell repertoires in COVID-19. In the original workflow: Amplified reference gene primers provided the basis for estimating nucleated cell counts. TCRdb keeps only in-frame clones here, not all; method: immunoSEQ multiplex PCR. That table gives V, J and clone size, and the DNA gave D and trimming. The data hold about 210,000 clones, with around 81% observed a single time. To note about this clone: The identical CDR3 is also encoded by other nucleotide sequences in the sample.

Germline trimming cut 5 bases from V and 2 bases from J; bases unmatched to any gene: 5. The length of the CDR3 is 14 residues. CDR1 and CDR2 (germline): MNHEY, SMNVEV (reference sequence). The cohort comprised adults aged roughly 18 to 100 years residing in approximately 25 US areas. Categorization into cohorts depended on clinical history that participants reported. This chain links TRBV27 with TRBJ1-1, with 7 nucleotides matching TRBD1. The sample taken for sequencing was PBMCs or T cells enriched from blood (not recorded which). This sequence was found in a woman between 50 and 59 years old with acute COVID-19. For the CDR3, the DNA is TGTGCCAGCAGTCCAGGGACAGCCAACACTGAAGCTTTCTTT. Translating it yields CASSPGTANTEAFF.